The 15 T cell receptor beta chains below were found in one sample sequenced in a study of control samples from healthy donors and cancer patients. Libraries were prepared by immunoSEQ multiplex PCR; TCRdb keeps only in-frame clonotypes and omits some of them. Of about 95,000 clones listed, roughly nine tenths were seen once; the top ten hold approximately 1%. The sequencing input was blood. These receptors originate from a woman aged 25 to 39 in good health.

V and J are TRBV10-1 and TRBJ1-5; D remains ambiguous. The CDR3 spans 13 residues. The V and J ends lost 0 bases and 13 bases respectively, with 13 bases between them. Germline assignment: CDR1 WNHNN and CDR2 SYGVQD (reference sequence). The CDR3 protein is CASSESRTGMQHF. CDR3 nucleotides: TGCGCCAGCAGTGAGTCCCGGACTGGGATGCAGCATTTT.

This chain joins TRBV19 and TRBJ2-7; tentative D call: TRBD1 (5 bases). This CDR3 is 13 amino acids long. V shed 4 bases and J shed 2 bases, with 9 bases lying between them. From germline, CDR1 is LNHDA and CDR2 SQIVND (reference sequence). CDR3: CASSTAGTYEQYF. As DNA, the CDR3 is TGTGCCAGTAGTACCGCAGGGACCTACGAGCAGTACTTC.

V and J are TRBV3-1 (or the pseudogene TRBV3-2) and TRBJ2-1, with 8 positions matching TRBD1. The CDR3 is made up of 16 amino acids. With 6 bases clipped from V and 3 bases from J, the junction kept 10 bases outside the gene matches. Germline CDR1 reads LGHDT; CDR2 reads YNNKEL (reference sequence). The CDR3 loop is CASRPNGQGRYNEQFF. The CDR3 coding sequence is TGTGCCAGCAGACCGAACGGACAGGGACGCTACAATGAGCAGTTCTTC.

V gene TRBV29-1 combines with J gene TRBJ1-1; TRBD1 might be the D (6 bases). Germline CDR1 and CDR2: SQVTM and ANQGSEA. The CDR3 runs 11 residues. Trimming pared 4 bases from V and 10 bases from J, leaving 13 bases between. DNA of the CDR3: TGCAGCGTTGCTTTTGAGACAGGAGCTTTCTTT. Protein product: CSVAFETGAFF. The full variable domain, with the rest looked up from reference TRBV29-1 and TRBJ1-1, is SAVISQKPSRDICQRGTSLTIQCQVDSQVTMMFWYRQQPGQSLTLIATANQGSEATYESGFVIDKFPISRPNLTFSTLTVSNMSPEDSSIYLCSVAFETGAFFGQGTRLTVV.

J is TRBJ1-4 and V is TRBV5-1; 8 bases line up with TRBD1. J lost 2 bases, V lost 3 bases, and 0 bases had no gene match. Per germline, CDR1 SGHRS and CDR2 YFSETQ. The CDR3 spans 14 residues. CDR3 loop: CASSWTGTNEKLFF. CDR3 sequence (DNA): TGCGCCAGCAGCTGGACAGGGACTAATGAAAAACTGTTTTTT.

The rearrangement joins TRBV2 to TRBJ2-1; maybe TRBD1 (5 bases). In germline, CDR1 is SNHLY, CDR2 FYNNEI. V was shortened by 4 bases and J by 6 bases, with 13 bases between the two germline ends. CDR3 length: 14 amino acids. The CDR3 protein is CASSGGSRANEQFF. Written as DNA, the CDR3 is TGTGCCAGCAGTGGGGGAAGCAGGGCCAATGAGCAGTTCTTC.

This clone was seen a few times. The rearrangement uses TRBV5-1 and TRBJ1-4; D is perhaps TRBD1 (6 bases). The germline V and J ends were trimmed by 3 bases and 0 bases, with 6 bases remaining between them. The CDR3 loop spans 14 amino acids. From germline, CDR1 is SGHRS and CDR2 YFSETQ. The CDR3 protein is CASSWTATNEKLFF. The CDR3 DNA reads TGCGCCAGCAGCTGGACAGCAACTAATGAAAAACTGTTTTTT.

This rearrangement joins TRBV11-2 to TRBJ2-7; possible D gene TRBD1, 6 bases. The germline V gene has CDR1 SGHAT and CDR2 FQNNGV. Trimming removed 5 bases at V and 3 bases at J, with 11 bases between. The CDR3 length is 13 residues. CDR3 region: CASSPVTGYEQYF. The DNA for the CDR3 is TGTGCCAGCAGCCCCGTGACAGGCTACGAGCAGTACTTC.

The V gene is TRBV3-1 (or the pseudogene TRBV3-2), the J gene TRBJ2-3; perhaps TRBD2 as D (5 bases). Germline V gene sequence: CDR1 LGHDT, CDR2 YNNKEL (reference sequence). Trimming left V 1 base short and J 6 bases short, with 14 bases between. The CDR3 length is 15 residues. The CDR3 DNA reads as TGTGCCAGCAGCCAAGCGGGGATGTTGGCTGATACGCAGTATTTT. Its protein is CASSQAGMLADTQYF.

This clone was counted once. The V gene is TRBV9, the J gene TRBJ1-1, with D possibly being TRBD1 (5 bases). The germline V gene encodes CDR1 SGDLS and CDR2 YYNGEE. The CDR3 totals 14 residues. V was trimmed by 0 bases and J by 5 bases, leaving 11 bases between them. CDR3 bases: TGTGCCAGCAGCGTAGGTTCAGGGCAAACTGAAGCTTTCTTT. Translating it yields CASSVGSGQTEAFF.

The chain uses TRBV5-1 and TRBJ1-4; no firm D call. The CDR3 loop spans 14 amino acids. V gave up 0 bases and J gave up 9 bases, with 12 bases separating them. The V gene's germline CDR1 is SGHRS and CDR2 YFSETQ. The CDR3 is CASSLDSGMKKLFF. CDR3 nucleotides: TGCGCCAGCAGCTTGGACAGTGGAATGAAAAAACTGTTTTTT.

This clone showed up just once. Distinct nucleotide sequences in the sample also encode this CDR3. This sequence joins TRBV5-4 and TRBJ2-3; the D is unclear. Germline V gene sequence: CDR1 SGHNT, CDR2 YYREEE (reference sequence). This CDR3 is 15 amino acids long. V was clipped by 0 bases and J by 0 bases, with 8 bases between them. The CDR3 sequence: CASSLDRRSTDTQYF. CDR3 coding DNA: TGTGCCAGCAGCTTGGATAGGCGAAGCACAGATACGCAGTATTTT.

The rearrangement joins TRBV29-1 to TRBJ1-5, with D maybe TRBD1 (5 bases). Germline CDR1 SQVTM, CDR2 ANQGSEA. Trimming pared 4 bases from V and 3 bases from J, leaving 10 bases between. This CDR3 spans 13 amino acids. In DNA form, the CDR3 reads TGCAGCGTTGTAGGGACCGTCAATCAGCCCCAGCATTTT. Its translation: CSVVGTVNQPQHF.

This clone was seen more than once but under ten times. Here the CDR3 DNA reads TGTGCCTGGAGTGTACTGGACAGTCACCAAGAGACCCAGTACTTC. This encodes CAWSVLDSHQETQYF. This chain links TRBV30 with TRBJ2-5; maybe TRBD1 (6 bases). Trimming stripped 0 bases from V and 0 bases from J, with 11 bases between. This CDR3 comprises 15 residues. CDR1 GTSNPN and CDR2 SVGIG come from the germline V gene (reference sequence). Drawing the rest from reference TRBV30 and TRBJ2-5, the complete variable domain is SQTIHQWPATLVQPVGSPLSLECTVEGTSNPNLYWYRQAAGRGLQLLFYSVGIGQISSEVPQNLSASRPQDRQFILSSKKLLLSDSGFYLCAWSVLDSHQETQYFGPGTRLLVL.

The chain carries TRBV19 and TRBJ1-5; D not resolved. This CDR3 is 15 amino acids long. V gave up 1 base and J gave up 1 base, with 8 bases separating them. CDR1 is LNHDA and CDR2 is SQIVND in the germline V gene (reference sequence). The CDR3 loop is CASSIAQGSNQPQHF. The CDR3 nucleotides read TGTGCCAGTAGTATAGCCCAAGGAAGCAATCAGCCCCAGCATTTT. The full variable domain, with the rest looked up from reference TRBV19 and TRBJ1-5, is DGGITQSPKYLFRKEGQNVTLSCEQNLNHDAMYWYRQDPGQGLRLIYYSQIVNDFQKGDIAEGYSVSREKKESFPLTVTSAQKNPTAFYLCASSIAQGSNQPQHFGDGTRLSIL.